The 15 T cell receptor beta chains given below trace back to one sample, sequenced in a study of OX40 agonist ivuxolimab in advanced cancers. Measured with immunoSEQ multiplex PCR; TCRdb has only the in-frame clones, and not every one. The sample holds around 100,000 clones, about 91% seen once. The specimen comprised CD4+ or CD8+ T cells sorted from blood, sampled in a trial of the OX40 agonist ivuxolimab. The origin of the receptors is an adult with an advanced solid tumor such as melanoma, head and neck, liver or kidney cancer.

The chain employs TRBV14 and TRBJ1-1; the D is unclear. The germline V gene encodes CDR1 SGHDN and CDR2 FVKESK. The CDR3 covers 13 residues. Trimming stripped 1 base from V and 0 bases from J, with 3 bases between. CDR3 loop: CASSQAMNTEAFF. Written as DNA, the CDR3 is TGTGCCAGCAGCCAAGCAATGAACACTGAAGCTTTCTTT.

The V gene is TRBV2, the J gene TRBJ1-3; D might be TRBD1 (6 bases). Germline CDR1 reads SNHLY; CDR2 reads FYNNEI. The ends were cut back, 4 bases at V and 0 bases at J, with 10 bases in the middle. This CDR3 region has 15 residues. CDR3 in amino acids: CASSALQGSGNTIYF. Written as DNA, the CDR3 is TGTGCCAGCAGTGCCTTACAGGGCTCTGGAAACACCATATATTTT.

This chain links TRBV5-1 with TRBJ2-7; 8 bases are a match to TRBD1. This CDR3 has 16 residues. Germline V gene lookup returns CDR1 SGHRS and CDR2 YFSETQ. Trimming took 0 bases from V and 2 from J; bases not matched to a gene: 7. DNA for the CDR3: TGCGCCAGCAGCTTGGGAGTCCCGACAGGGGCCTACGAGCAGTACTTC. It translates to CASSLGVPTGAYEQYF.

The V and J genes are TRBV14 and TRBJ1-1, with D uncertain. Trimming stripped 1 base from V and 3 bases from J, with 9 bases between. CDR3 size: 14 residues. Germline assignment: CDR1 SGHDN and CDR2 FVKESK. The CDR3 bases are TGTGCCAGCAGCCAAGCCCTGGAGGACACTGAAGCTTTCTTT. Protein product: CASSQALEDTEAFF.

The chain uses TRBV21-1 and TRBJ1-5; the table's D call, TRBD1, has no DNA check behind it. TRBV21-1 is a pseudogene segment. The CDR3 runs 14 residues. The CDR3 bases are TGTGCCAGCAGCAAACAGGCTGAGCATCAGCCCCAGCATTTT. As protein: CASSKQAEHQPQHF.

V and J are TRBV15 and TRBJ2-7, with D perhaps matching TRBD2 (5 bases). Looked up from germline, CDR1 is LNHNV and CDR2 is YYDKDF (reference sequence). The ends were cut back, 0 bases at V and 1 base at J, with 7 bases in the middle. The CDR3 covers 14 residues. As DNA, the CDR3 is TGTGCCACCAGCAGAGAAGGAGGATCCTACGAGCAGTACTTC. Its protein product is CATSREGGSYEQYF. The full variable domain, its missing parts supplied by reference TRBV15 and TRBJ2-7, is DAMVIQNPRYQVTQFGKPVTLSCSQTLNHNVMYWYQQKSSQAPKLLFHYYDKDFNNEADTPDNFQSRRPNTSFCFLDIRSPGLGDTAMYLCATSREGGSYEQYFGPGTRLTVT.

This clone was recorded once. The CDR3 DNA sequence: TGTGCCAGCTCCCGGTCAACTAATGAAAAACTGTTTTTT. Amino acids: CASSRSTNEKLFF. The chain couples TRBV18 to TRBJ1-4; D is unclear. CDR3 length equals 13 residues. Germline-derived CDR1 and CDR2 are KGHSH and LQKENI. The germline V and J ends were trimmed by 6 bases and 0 bases, with 5 bases remaining between them.

The V and J genes are TRBV5-1 and TRBJ2-2; a weak D match, TRBD2 (6 bases). CDR3 length: 14 amino acids. Germline lookup yields CDR1 SGHRS and CDR2 YFSETQ. Trimming shortened V by 3 bases and J by 5 bases, and 11 bases separated the two germline ends. In DNA form, the CDR3 reads TGCGCCAGCAGCTCCTATCGGGGGACCGGGGAGCTGTTTTTT. Translated: CASSSYRGTGELFF.

V gene TRBV30 combines with J gene TRBJ2-5, with 9 bases lining up with TRBD1. Unmatched junction bases numbered 6, after V lost 0 bases and J lost 4 bases. The CDR3 contains 15 residues. The V gene's germline CDR1 is GTSNPN and CDR2 SVGIG (reference sequence). This chain's CDR3 is CAWSVQGTGRETQYF. The CDR3 DNA is TGTGCCTGGAGTGTACAGGGGACAGGGAGAGAGACCCAGTACTTC.

This clone was observed a handful of times. Here the CDR3 reads CASSLSRGLDGYTF. The CDR3 DNA sequence: TGTGCCAGCAGTTTATCTAGAGGACTAGATGGCTACACCTTC. V usage is TRBV27 and J usage is TRBJ1-2, with no clear D. This CDR3 spans 14 amino acids. From germline, CDR1 is MNHEY and CDR2 SMNVEV (reference sequence). V was clipped by 0 bases and J by 6 bases, with 11 bases between them.

CDR3 region: CASRPRSIRTLRSSYEQYF. The CDR3 bases are TGTGCCAGCAGACCTCGCTCAATCCGGACACTTCGAAGCTCCTACGAGCAGTACTTC. The V gene is TRBV28, the J gene TRBJ2-7; D perhaps matches TRBD1 (5 bases). CDR1 and CDR2 from the germline V gene are MDHEN and SYDVKM. The CDR3 has 19 amino acids. V dropped 6 bases and J dropped 0 bases, with 27 bases sitting between them.

The CDR3 nucleotides are TGTGCCAGCAGCTTGGGGCTCCAAGAGACCCAGTACTTC. Translation: CASSLGLQETQYF. The rearrangement links TRBV5-8 to TRBJ2-5; no reliable D call. The CDR3 is made up of 13 amino acids. From germline, CDR1 is SGHTS and CDR2 YDEGEE. Trimming pared 0 bases from V and 1 base from J, leaving 4 bases between.

This rearrangement joins TRBV6-5 to TRBJ2-7; 9 bases are shared with TRBD2. This CDR3 spans 14 amino acids. The V segment lost 8 bases and the J segment 5 bases; nucleotides outside the gene matches: 10. CDR1 MNHEY and CDR2 SVGAGI come from the germline V gene. The CDR3 sequence: CASRLAAQSDEQYF. The CDR3 DNA reads TGTGCCAGCCGACTAGCGGCCCAGAGCGACGAGCAGTACTTC.

The chain has TRBV27 and TRBJ1-4; the D gene is possibly TRBD1 (5 bases). V was trimmed by 5 bases and J by 8 bases, leaving 18 bases between them. This CDR3 is 15 amino acids long. Germline lookup yields CDR1 MNHEY and CDR2 SMNVEV (reference sequence). DNA of the CDR3: TGTGCCAGCAGTCCAATCGGAAAAGGGGAGGAAAAACTGTTTTTT. It encodes CASSPIGKGEEKLFF.

This chain connects TRBV27 to TRBJ1-5; D remains unclear. Deletions cut 3 bases from V and 9 bases from J, with 9 bases between. Germline loops: CDR1 MNHEY, CDR2 SMNVEV (reference sequence). This CDR3 contains 12 residues. The CDR3 DNA reads as TGTGCCAGCAGTTTCCCGCGGGGGCCCCAGCATTTT. Amino acids: CASSFPRGPQHF.